This T cell receptor (beta chain) was identified in a study of cytomegalovirus exposure and HLA in healthy donors. Study at large: There were 350 to 400 genotyped donors. Of these, 81% fell in the genetic ancestry cluster associated with self-reported Caucasian donors.

The germline gives CDR1 MNHEY, CDR2 SMNVEV (reference sequence). The CDR3 spans 16 residues. Trimming at V came to 4 bases and at J to 2 bases, leaving 6 bases not matched to a gene. Whole-study findings and limits: In a later analysis, an Asian-associated ancestry cluster reportedly showed fewer N-insertions than the approximately 640-donor mean.

A multiplex PCR was run with 60 Vbeta primers and 13 Jbeta primers. Profiling relied on immunoSEQ multiplex PCR, and the TCRdb table lists in-frame clones only, not all of them. The sample table includes 150,000 or so clones. A word on this clone: Antigen specificity is unknown.

The chain combines TRBV27 with TRBJ2-5, with 11 nucleotides matching TRBD2. This receptor was taken from a woman in her fifties or sixties in good health and CMV-seronegative. Input material: PBMCs. CDR3 region: CASSSKRTSGQETQYF. CDR3 in DNA: TGTGCCAGCAGTTCAAAGAGGACTAGCGGGCAAGAGACCCAGTACTTC.